This TCR beta chain was found in a study of blood T cells in healthy people across ages. It was with a sample-barcoded 5' primer and a J-beta primer mix that a second PCR of about 6 to 12 cycles was run. A template-switch adaptor with 12 random nucleotides tagged each cDNA molecule. TCRdb redid the calling of the 5' RACE reads with MiXCR, one entry per CDR3 protein. The sample lists hundreds of thousands of distinct CDR3 sequences; about 53% were seen once. It was ten milliliters of peripheral blood that were drawn from each donor. After removal of 0 bases from V and 0 bases from J, the junction contained 7 bases not matched to a gene. This CDR3 is 17 amino acids long. Germline-derived CDR1 and CDR2 are SGHDT and YYEEEE.

The sample taken for sequencing was blood. The source is a man older than 75 in good health. This chain links TRBV5-6 with TRBJ2-7, with 9 bases aligning to TRBD2. CDR3 sequence reads: CASSLADSGSHSYEQYF. DNA of the CDR3: TGTGCCAGCAGCTTGGCCGATAGCGGGAGCCACTCCTACGAGCAGTACTTC.